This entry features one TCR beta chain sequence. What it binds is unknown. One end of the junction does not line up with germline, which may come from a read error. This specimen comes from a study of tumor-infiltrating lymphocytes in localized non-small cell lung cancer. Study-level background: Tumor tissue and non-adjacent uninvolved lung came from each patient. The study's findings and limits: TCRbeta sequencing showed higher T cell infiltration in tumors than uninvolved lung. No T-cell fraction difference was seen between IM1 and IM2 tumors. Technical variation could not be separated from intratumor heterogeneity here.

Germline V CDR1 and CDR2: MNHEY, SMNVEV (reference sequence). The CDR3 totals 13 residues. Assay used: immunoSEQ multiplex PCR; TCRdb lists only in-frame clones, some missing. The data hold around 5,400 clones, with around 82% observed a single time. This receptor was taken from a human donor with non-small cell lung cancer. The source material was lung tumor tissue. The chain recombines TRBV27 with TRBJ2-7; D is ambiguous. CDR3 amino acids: CASSLRVGGPHFF. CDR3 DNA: TGTGCCAGCAGTCTCCGAGTCGGTGGCCCCCATTTTTTC.